The 14 T cell receptor beta chains below come from one sample, sequenced in a study of patients and donors after allogeneic stem cell transplantation. TCRdb reanalysed the RT-PCR reads using MiXCR and keeps one entry per CDR3 protein. This table has 200,000 to 250,000 distinct CDR3 sequences, about 14% appearing once. The sample was blood, either unsorted or a sorted T cell fraction (not recorded which). These receptors were collected from a human donor who was either an allogeneic HSCT recipient or a stem cell or donor lymphocyte infusion donor (not recorded which). It is not recorded whose cells these are; they may come from a transplant donor.

In its sample, this clonotype was seen a few times. The J gene is TRBJ2-1, the V gene TRBV3-1, with 15 bases lining up with TRBD2. CDR3 length: 17 residues. Germline CDR1 LGHDT, CDR2 YNNKEL (reference sequence). Trimming removed 5 bases from V and 7 bases from J; junction bases left unmatched: 9. This CDR3 reads CASSGTSGRPGGNEQFF. The CDR3 DNA reads as TGTGCCAGCAGCGGGACTAGCGGGAGGCCGGGGGGTAATGAGCAGTTCTTC.

CDR3 protein: CASGASNRGGAFF. CDR3 bases: TGTGCCAGCGGGGCCTCGAACCGCGGCGGAGCTTTCTTT. The chain uses TRBV7-9 and TRBJ1-1; D perhaps matches TRBD1 (5 bases). CDR1 and CDR2 from the germline V gene are SEHNR and FQNEAQ (reference sequence). V was pared by 8 bases and J by 10 bases, with 20 bases between. This CDR3 is built from 13 residues.

This clonotype was observed at least ten times. The rearrangement joins TRBV29-1 to TRBJ1-4; D unresolved. The CDR3 length is 13 residues. V was trimmed by 4 bases and J by 8 bases, leaving 14 bases between them. Germline V gene data show CDR1 as SQVTM and CDR2 as ANQGSEA. The DNA for the CDR3 is TGCAGCGTTGGGGAACCTGGAGGGGAAAAACTGTTTTTT. Translation gives CSVGEPGGEKLFF. Together with reference TRBV29-1 and TRBJ1-4, the CDR3 gives the full variable domain: SAVISQKPSRDICQRGTSLTIQCQVDSQVTMMFWYRQQPGQSLTLIATANQGSEATYESGFVIDKFPISRPNLTFSTLTVSNMSPEDSSIYLCSVGEPGGEKLFFGSGTQLSVL.

In this sample, this clonotype turned up many times. The chain couples TRBV4-2 to TRBJ2-1; a weak D match, TRBD2 (7 bases). Germline V gives CDR1 LGHNA, CDR2 YNFKEQ. With 3 bases removed from V and 8 bases from J, the gap between germline ends came to 20 bases. The CDR3 has 16 amino acids. This CDR3 is CASSHRGALKGYEQFF. The DNA for the CDR3 is TGTGCCAGCAGCCACCGGGGGGCCCTGAAAGGATATGAGCAGTTCTTC.

The V gene is TRBV20-1, the J gene TRBJ2-2; either TRBD1 or TRBD2 may supply D (5 bases each). V was cut by 0 bases and J by 6 bases, with 14 bases left in between. CDR3 length: 15 residues. CDR1 is DFQATT, CDR2 SNEGSKA, per germline (reference sequence). CDR3 amino acids: CSARDQALGAGELFF. DNA of the CDR3: TGCAGTGCTAGAGATCAGGCCCTGGGGGCCGGGGAGCTGTTTTTT.

The chain employs TRBV24-1 and TRBJ2-3; TRBD1 agrees at 9 bases. The CDR3 has 15 residues. CDR1 is KGHDR, CDR2 SFDVKD, per germline. The V gene end was trimmed by 11 bases and the J gene end by 0 bases; junction bases not matched to a gene: 8. The CDR3 loop is CASARQGGSTDTQYF. CDR3 nucleotide sequence: TGTGCCAGCGCCCGACAGGGGGGGAGCACAGATACGCAGTATTTT.

This chain uses TRBV15 with TRBJ2-1; perhaps TRBD1 as D (7 bases). This CDR3 contains 16 residues. Germline lookup yields CDR1 LNHNV and CDR2 YYDKDF (reference sequence). V was clipped by 3 bases and J by 2 bases, with 14 bases between them. The CDR3 spells CATSSASGGPYNEQFF. The DNA for the CDR3 is TGTGCCACCAGCAGTGCCTCAGGGGGGCCCTACAATGAGCAGTTCTTC.

In its sample, this clonotype was seen once. At one end, the junction sequence differs from germline, possibly due to a read error. V and J are TRBV7-7 and TRBJ1-1; no clear D gene. Germline-derived CDR1 and CDR2 are SSHAT and FNYEAQ (reference sequence). The CDR3 consists of 13 residues. The CDR3 region is CASSSVEGTEAFF. The CDR3 bases are TGTGCTAGCAGCTCCGTCGAGGGCACTGAAGCTTTCTTT.

The V call is TRBV7-3, the J call TRBJ2-1; 9 bases are shared with TRBD2. Unmatched junction bases numbered 5, after V lost 1 base and J lost 10 bases. The CDR3 loop spans 14 amino acids. Looked up from germline, CDR1 is SGHTA and CDR2 is FQGTGA. CDR3 sequence: CASSLSGRGREQFF. The CDR3 DNA is TGTGCCAGCAGCTTAAGCGGGAGGGGTAGGGAGCAGTTCTTC. The full variable domain, in which reference TRBV7-3 and TRBJ2-1 provide the parts outside the CDR3, is GAGVSQTPSNKVTEKGKYVELRCDPISGHTALYWYRQSLGQGPEFLIYFQGTGAADDSGLPNDRFFAVRPEGSVSTLKIQRTERGDSAVYLCASSLSGRGREQFFGPGTRLTVL.

This clonotype came up a few times. CDR3 nucleotides: TGTGCCAGCAGCCAAGATCGACTAGTGGAGACCCAGTACTTC. It is translated as CASSQDRLVETQYF. The chain combines TRBV14 with TRBJ2-5, with D maybe TRBD2 (6 bases). This CDR3 spans 14 amino acids. Trimming took off 0 bases at V and 5 bases at J, with 10 bases between the two ends. CDR1 and CDR2 from the germline V gene are SGHDN and FVKESK. Based on the CDR3 plus reference TRBV14 and TRBJ2-5, the full variable domain is EAGVTQFPSHSVIEKGQTVTLRCDPISGHDNLYWYRRVMGKEIKFLLHFVKESKQDESGMPNNRFLAERTGGTYSTLKVQPAELEDSGVYFCASSQDRLVETQYFGPGTRLLVL.

This clonotype was picked up many times. The gene calls are TRBV7-3 and TRBJ1-6; D gene ambiguous. With 1 base removed from V and 8 bases from J, the gap between germline ends came to 6 bases. The CDR3 runs to 13 residues. Germline lookup yields CDR1 SGHTA and CDR2 FQGTGA. Written as DNA, the CDR3 is TGTGCCAGCAGCTTAATTCGCGATTCACCCCTCCACTTT. Translated, it gives CASSLIRDSPLHF.

This clonotype was seen more than once but under ten times. This rearrangement joins TRBV6-1 to TRBJ2-7; no clear D gene. There are 13 residues in the CDR3. Trimming removed 6 bases at V and 1 base at J, with 10 bases between. CDR1 MNHNS and CDR2 SASEGT come from the germline V gene. The CDR3 region is CASRTDRSYEQYF. The CDR3 DNA is TGTGCCAGCAGAACGGATAGATCCTACGAGCAGTACTTC.

The chain has TRBV3-1 and TRBJ2-7; TRBD1 agrees at 10 bases. Trimming took 4 bases from V and 5 from J; bases not matched to a gene: 8. This CDR3 is 15 amino acids long. CDR1 is LGHDT and CDR2 is YNNKEL in the germline V gene (reference sequence). CDR3 coding DNA: TGTGCCAGCAGCCTTTATGACAGGGGGCGGGACGAGCAGTACTTC. This codes for CASSLYDRGRDEQYF.

The chain recombines TRBV15 with TRBJ2-3; maybe TRBD1 (5 bases). The germline V gene encodes CDR1 LNHNV and CDR2 YYDKDF (reference sequence). V was pared by 5 bases and J by 4 bases, with 13 bases between. The CDR3 extends over 14 amino acids. CDR3 residues: CATSPRRQPDTQYF. DNA of the CDR3: TGTGCCACCAGCCCTAGGCGACAGCCAGATACGCAGTATTTT.